Below, one TCR beta chain is given with its context. The data were produced by immunoSEQ multiplex PCR, yet TCRdb's version contains in-frame clones alone and is incomplete. Of hundreds of thousands of clones detected, 60% to 75% appear once; the ten largest clones hold about 3%. This entry is derived from a study of blood T cell repertoires in COVID-19. About the research overall: Some COVID-19 samples were acute and others convalescent; all came from the United States, Italy and Spain. Sample material is recorded as cDNA or gDNA derived from T cells, B-cell-depleted T cells, or PBMCs.

Sequencing used peripheral blood. This clonotype was obtained from a woman over 75 with acute or convalescent COVID-19.

The CDR3 sequence is CASSLGQTDYGYTF. The CDR3 DNA sequence: TGCGCCAGCAGCTTGGGGCAGACTGACTATGGCTACACCTTC. The chain combines TRBV5-1 with TRBJ1-2; D is undetermined. Trimming cost V 0 bases and J 3 bases, with 9 bases left between them. The CDR3 covers 14 residues. Germline V gene lookup returns CDR1 SGHRS and CDR2 YFSETQ.